This is a list of T cell receptor beta chains from one sample in a study of cytomegalovirus exposure and HLA in healthy donors. The repertoire was sequenced with immunoSEQ multiplex PCR; TCRdb's copy has only in-frame clones and lacks some. The sample has 150,000 or so clones; about 68% are singletons. Sequenced: PBMCs. Receptors were obtained from a man aged 30 to 45 in good health and CMV-seronegative. The CDR3 runs from the conserved cysteine through the conserved F or W. A D gene is named only where the DNA matches it firmly. Clone sizes are given selectively: once, few, many, or a class where the clone is expanded.

d_call clone_size j_call v_call cdr3_nt cdr3_aa
. . TRBJ2-2 TRBV4-2 TGTGCCAGCGCCCCACGCTCTGGGGGCTATACCGGGGAGCTGTTTTTT CASAPRSGGYTGELFF
. . TRBJ1-2 TRBV5-1 TGCGCCAGCAGCAATCAAACGGGACAACTCTATGGCTACACCTTC CASSNQTGQLYGYTF
TRBD2 few TRBJ2-5 TRBV6-4 TGTGCCAGCAGTGCACTAGCGGGGTCCCAAGAGACCCAGTACTTC CASSALAGSQETQYF
TRBD1 . TRBJ1-2 TRBV28 TGTGCCAGCAGCCGCCCGGGACAGGGAAGTGATGGCTACACCTTC CASSRPGQGSDGYTF
TRBD2 . TRBJ2-2 TRBV9 TGTGCCAGCAGCCCCGCCCTAGCGGGGGGTCACGCGAACACCGGGGAGCTGTTTTTT CASSPALAGGHANTGELFF
. . TRBJ2-2 TRBV5-6 TGTGCCAGCAGCTTTATGAGGCAGGGGCTCGGGGAGCTGTTTTTT CASSFMRQGLGELFF
. few TRBJ1-4 TRBV15 TGTGCCACCAGCAGAGATCAGGCAGGGCGCGGAGAAAAACTGTTTTTT CATSRDQAGRGEKLFF
TRBD1 . TRBJ2-7 TRBV5-1 TGCGCCAGCAGTTACAGGGGTGGGGACGAGCAGTACTTC CASSYRGGDEQYF
. . TRBJ2-3 TRBV6-6 TGTGCCAGCAGCCCTAAAGATACGCAGTATTTT CASSPKDTQYF
TRBD1 . TRBJ1-1 TRBV27 TGTGCCAGCAGTCCCCCGACAGGGGAAGCTGAAGCTTTCTTT CASSPPTGEAEAFF
. . TRBJ2-7 TRBV5-4 TGTGCCAGCAGCTTGGCGGGGGAAGAGGGCGAGCAGTACTTC CASSLAGEEGEQYF
TRBD1 few TRBJ2-5 TRBV14 TGTGCCAGCAGCCAAGACAAAGACATCCGGGACAGGGCAAAAGAGACCCAGTACTTC CASSQDKDIRDRAKETQYF
. . TRBJ1-1 TRBV19 TGTGCCAGTAGTATTCTTCAGGGGTACACTGAAGCTTTCTTT CASSILQGYTEAFF
. . TRBJ2-5 TRBV19 TGTGCCAGTAGTAAAACAGGCGCCCAAGAGACCCAGTACTTC CASSKTGAQETQYF
TRBD2 . TRBJ2-3 TRBV5-1 TGCGCCAGCCACTTACTAGCGGGAAGCACAGATACGCAGTATTTT CASHLLAGSTDTQYF
TRBD1 . TRBJ2-6 TRBV28 TGTGCCAGCAGGTATACAGGGGCGGTTGGGGCCAACGTCCTGACTTTC CASRYTGAVGANVLTF
TRBD2 . TRBJ2-1 TRBV5-6 TGTGCCAGCAGCTTGAGGCCTAGCGGGGGGAAGAGCTCCTACAATGAGCAGTTCTTC CASSLRPSGGKSSYNEQFF
. few TRBJ1-1 TRBV5-1 TGCGCCAGCAGCGTCGGACAGTTGAACACTGAAGCTTTCTTT CASSVGQLNTEAFF
TRBD1 . TRBJ1-2 TRBV7-9 TGTGCCAGCAGCTCCGACAGGGGGCAAGGCTACACCTTC CASSSDRGQGYTF
TRBD2 . TRBJ2-3 TRBV19 TGTGCCAGTAGACCAGCGGGGGGATCAGATACGCAGTATTTT CASRPAGGSDTQYF
TRBD2 once TRBJ2-1 TRBV18 TGTGCCAGCTCACCCCCGACTAGCGGGGCTACATACGAGCAGTTCTTC CASSPPTSGATYEQFF
. . TRBJ1-2 TRBV2 TGTGCCAGCAGTCCCCTTAGGCTCGGGCAGGGGTACTATGGCTACACCTTC CASSPLRLGQGYYGYTF
TRBD1 . TRBJ1-6 TRBV2 TGTGCCAGCAGAGAAAAGACAGGGGGGAAATCACCCCTCCACTTT CASREKTGGKSPLHF
. few TRBJ1-1 TRBV5-4 TGTGCCAGCAGGAGGGAAGGGGGAACTGAAGCTTTCTTT CASRREGGTEAFF
. . TRBJ1-5 TRBV11-1 TGTGCCAGCAGCTTATGGTCTTCGGGTAATCAGCCCCAGCATTTT CASSLWSSGNQPQHF
. . TRBJ1-4 TRBV28 TGTGCCAGCAGTTTGCAGTCTAATGAAAAACTGTTTTTT CASSLQSNEKLFF
TRBD1 few TRBJ2-7 TRBV10-3 TGTGCCATCAGTGAGGGGACAGGGGTCCGCGAGCAGTACTTC CAISEGTGVREQYF